The TCR beta chain described here comes from a study of T cells in localized non-small cell lung cancer. Study-level findings and limits: Longer overall survival accompanied higher blood T cell density. Maximal T cell clonality occurred in uninvolved adjacent lung, with tumor ranking below it. Tumor samples were not multi-region, leaving intratumor heterogeneity unexcluded.

Trimming cost V 0 bases and J 0 bases, with 6 bases left between them. This CDR3 has 14 residues. Germline loops: CDR1 SGHRS, CDR2 YFSETQ. As for this clone: The target antigen is unknown.

Only in-frame clones appear in the TCRdb table, and some are missing; sequencing was by immunoSEQ multiplex PCR. This sample has around 29,000 clones, with around 80% found just once. This sequence was found in a male donor aged 60 or over with stage II squamous cell lung carcinoma. The chain recombines TRBV5-1 with TRBJ1-1, with no clear D. Sample: peripheral blood, taken before any cancer treatment. CDR3 region: CASSLDGMNTEAFF. The CDR3 DNA sequence: TGCGCCAGCAGCTTGGACGGAATGAACACTGAAGCTTTCTTT. Filled out from reference TRBV5-1 and TRBJ1-1, the complete variable domain reads KAGVTQTPRYLIKTRGQQVTLSCSPISGHRSVSWYQQTPGQGLQFLFEYFSETQRNKGNFPGRFSGRQFSNSRSEMNVSTLELGDSALYLCASSLDGMNTEAFFGQGTRLTVV.